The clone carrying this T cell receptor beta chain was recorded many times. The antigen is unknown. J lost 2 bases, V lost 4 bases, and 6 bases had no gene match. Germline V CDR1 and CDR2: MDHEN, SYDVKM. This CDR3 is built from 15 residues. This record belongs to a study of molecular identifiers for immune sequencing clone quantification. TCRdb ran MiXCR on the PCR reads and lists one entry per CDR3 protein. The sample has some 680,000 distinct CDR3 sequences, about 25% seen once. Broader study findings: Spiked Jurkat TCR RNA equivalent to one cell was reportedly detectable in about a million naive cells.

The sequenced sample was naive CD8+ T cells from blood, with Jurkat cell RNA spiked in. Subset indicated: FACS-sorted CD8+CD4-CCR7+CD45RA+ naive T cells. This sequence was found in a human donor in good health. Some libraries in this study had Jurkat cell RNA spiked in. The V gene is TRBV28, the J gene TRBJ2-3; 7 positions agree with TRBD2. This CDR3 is CASSYRGSLTDTQYF. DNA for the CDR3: TGTGCCAGCAGTTACCGCGGGAGCCTCACAGATACGCAGTATTTT.